A selection of T cell receptor beta chains follows, all from one sample in a study of response to subunit inactivated influenza vaccine. TCRdb reprocessed the RT-PCR reads with MiXCR, giving one entry per CDR3 protein. The sample has around 790,000 distinct CDR3 sequences, 21% seen once. The sequenced sample was PBMCs from blood, obtained 5 to 6 days after vaccination. Receptors originate from a man aged 45-65 years who received an inactivated influenza vaccine. Both conserved end residues are part of each CDR3. D genes are given only for firm matches. A row's size may be missing; if present it is once, few, many or a size class.

d_call j_call v_call clone_size cdr3_nt cdr3_aa
TRBD1 TRBJ1-5 TRBV6-2/TRBV6-3 - TGTGCCAGCCGAACAGGGGCCGATCTTGTTGGCGTTAATCAGCCCCAGCATTTT CASRTGADLVGVNQPQHF
- TRBJ2-3 TRBV7-9 few TGTGCCAGCAGCTTAGGGGCCACCACAGATACGCAGTATTTT CASSLGATTDTQYF
TRBD1 TRBJ1-1 TRBV19 few TGTGCCAGTAACCAGGGGGGAAACACTGAAGCTTTCTTT CASNQGGNTEAFF
TRBD1 TRBJ2-7 TRBV10-1 few TGCGCCAGTCCTAAGACAGGGGCGCAAGTATACGAGCAGTACTTC CASPKTGAQVYEQYF
- TRBJ2-4 TRBV12-3/TRBV12-4 few TGTGCCAGCAGTCGCCGGTCAGCGGTCATTCAGTACTTC CASSRRSAVIQYF
TRBD2 TRBJ2-1 TRBV27 - TGTGCCAGCAGTCCCCCGTCTAGCGGGGAGTTCAATGAGCAGTTCTTC CASSPPSSGEFNEQFF
- TRBJ2-1 TRBV10-3 few TGTGCCATCAGTGGGGTACTAGTGGGAAATGAGCAGTTCTTC CAISGVLVGNEQFF
- TRBJ2-7 TRBV20-1 few TGCAGTGCTTCCCGACAGGACAGCGGGGCCCACGAGCAGTACTTC CSASRQDSGAHEQYF
TRBD1 TRBJ2-7 TRBV12-3/TRBV12-4 - TGTGCCAGCAGTTTAGACAGGGGCCGCCTCTACGAGCAGTACTTC CASSLDRGRLYEQYF
- TRBJ1-2 TRBV20-1 once TGCAGTGCTAAGGGAGTCGAGGCTAACTATGGCTACACCTTC CSAKGVEANYGYTF
- TRBJ2-2 TRBV7-2 - TGTGCCAGCAGCTTAAAGCCCCCGGCCCGAGGGACCGGGGAGCTGTTTTTT CASSLKPPARGTGELFF
- TRBJ2-1 TRBV9 many TGTGCCAGCTCGATCGGAGGGCAGGGGTCGAACAATGAGCAGTTCTTC CASSIGGQGSNNEQFF
- TRBJ1-3 TRBV7-2 few TGTGCCAGCAGCCTAAGGGGGGCGCCGGGAAACACCATATATTTT CASSLRGAPGNTIYF
TRBD2 TRBJ2-4 TRBV11-2 few TGTGCCAGCAGCTTAAACGAAGGCGCTAGCGGGAGATCAAACATTCAGTACTTC CASSLNEGASGRSNIQYF
- TRBJ1-1 TRBV10-3 - TGTGCCATCAGTGATGGGGTGAAGGGGCGGGGGAGGACTGAAGCTTTCTTT CAISDGVKGRGRTEAFF
- TRBJ2-3 TRBV12-3/TRBV12-4 - TGTGCCAGCAGTTACGGATTTACAGATACGCAGTATTTT CASSYGFTDTQYF
- TRBJ2-2 TRBV11-1 - TGTGCCAGCAGCCTCACCGGGAGCCCGACGGGTGGGAACACCGGGGAGCTGTTTTTT CASSLTGSPTGGNTGELFF
TRBD2 TRBJ2-1 TRBV3-1 - TGTGCCAGCAGCTTCCGGGGGGGCTCGGATAATGAGCAGTTCTTC CASSFRGGSDNEQFF
- TRBJ2-1 TRBV15 - TGTGCCACCAGCAGAGGGTGGGGTAGCAGGAGCTCCTACAATGAGCAGTTCTTC CATSRGWGSRSSYNEQFF
- TRBJ2-1 TRBV5-6 few TGTGCCAGCGGAACTTTTGAGGGGAGCTCCTACAATGAGCAGTTCTTC CASGTFEGSSYNEQFF
- TRBJ2-7 TRBV11-2 few TGTGCCAGCAGCTTAGTTGGCGGGGTTGAGCAGTACTTC CASSLVGGVEQYF
- TRBJ2-1 TRBV29-1 - TGCAGCGTTGAATCGTCTCCTACTTTGGTGCAGTTCTTC CSVESSPTLVQFF
- TRBJ1-2 TRBV20-1 - TGCAGTGCTAGGGTTGAGACGGGATTCGGCTACACCTTC CSARVETGFGYTF
TRBD2 TRBJ2-1 TRBV29-1 - TGCAGCGCCACTAGCGTGAGCAATGAGCAGTTCTTC CSATSVSNEQFF
TRBD1 TRBJ2-3 TRBV6-2/TRBV6-3 - TGTGCCAGCAGTTACTGGGGACAGGGTCGAGATACGCAGTATTTT CASSYWGQGRDTQYF
- TRBJ2-3 TRBV20-1 few TGCAGTGCTTTAGCGGTTGATACGCAGTATTTT CSALAVDTQYF
- TRBJ2-7 TRBV6-5 few TGTGCCAGCAGTTACTCGTCGGGCGGGGCAAGCTCCTACGAGCAGTACTTC CASSYSSGGASSYEQYF
TRBD1 TRBJ1-2 TRBV29-1 many TGCAGCGTTGATTCCGGGACAGGGGTTCGCGGCTACACCTTC CSVDSGTGVRGYTF
TRBD1 TRBJ1-3 TRBV20-1 few TGCAGTGCTAGTTCAGGGGGCTCTTCTGGAAACACCATATATTTT CSASSGGSSGNTIYF
- TRBJ2-7 TRBV6-1 - TGTGCCAGCAGAAGTACCGGGATAGGGAAATCGGACGAGCAGTACTTC CASRSTGIGKSDEQYF
TRBD2 TRBJ2-1 TRBV12-3/TRBV12-4 - TGTGCCAGCAGTCCCGAACTAGCGCGCGGCAATGAGCAGTTCTTC CASSPELARGNEQFF
- TRBJ2-1 TRBV25-1 - TGTGCCAGTCAAACCTCCTGGGGGAATGAGCAGTTCTTC CASQTSWGNEQFF
- TRBJ1-2 TRBV4-1 - TGCGCCAGCAGCCAAGTGCCAGTTCGACCCTATGGCTACACCTTC CASSQVPVRPYGYTF
TRBD1 TRBJ1-2 TRBV12-3/TRBV12-4 few TGTGCCAGCGGACAGGGTGCCGACTATGGCTACACCTTC CASGQGADYGYTF
TRBD1 TRBJ2-6 TRBV5-1 few TGCGCCAGCAGCCCTGGACAGGGGGCGCCTGGGGCCAACGTCCTGACTTTC CASSPGQGAPGANVLTF
TRBD1 TRBJ1-5 TRBV4-2 - TGTGCCAGCAGCGGCGGGACAGGGAGTCAGCCCCAGCATTTT CASSGGTGSQPQHF
- TRBJ1-4 TRBV12-3/TRBV12-4 - TGTGCCAGCAGTTCCCCCCGGGACGGAGTATTTAATGAAAAACTGTTTTTT CASSSPRDGVFNEKLFF
- TRBJ2-1 TRBV4-3 many TGCGCCAGCAGCCAAGGTCTAGAAGAGGATGAGCAGTTCTTC CASSQGLEEDEQFF
- TRBJ2-7 TRBV7-6 few TGTGCCAGCAGCTCCTCGGACTCACCCACGGGCTACGAGCAGTACTTC CASSSSDSPTGYEQYF
- TRBJ2-5 TRBV7-8 - TGTGCCAGCAGCCCGATTGTAATTCTAAAGACCCAGTACTTC CASSPIVILKTQYF